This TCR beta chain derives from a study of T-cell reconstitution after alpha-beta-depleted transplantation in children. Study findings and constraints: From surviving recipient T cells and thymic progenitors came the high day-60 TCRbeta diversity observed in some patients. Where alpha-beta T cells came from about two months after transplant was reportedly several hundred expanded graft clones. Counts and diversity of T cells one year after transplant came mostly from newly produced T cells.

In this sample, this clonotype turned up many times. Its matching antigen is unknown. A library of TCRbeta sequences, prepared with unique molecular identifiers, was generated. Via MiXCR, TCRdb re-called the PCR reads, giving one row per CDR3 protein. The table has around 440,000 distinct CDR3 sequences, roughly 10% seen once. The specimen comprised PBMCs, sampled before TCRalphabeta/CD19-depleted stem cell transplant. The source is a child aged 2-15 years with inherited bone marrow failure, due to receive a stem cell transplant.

The CDR3 coding sequence is TGTGCCAGCAGCCCCACGACCGGGACAGGGGGCAGGACCTACGAGCAGTACTTC. It yields the protein CASSPTTGTGGRTYEQYF. This chain connects TRBV14 to TRBJ2-7, with 12 nucleotides matching TRBD1. V trimming: 4 bases; J trimming: 2 bases; junction bases outside the gene matches: 12. CDR1 is SGHDN and CDR2 is FVKESK in the germline V gene. CDR3 length equals 18 residues. The complete variable domain, with remaining parts taken from reference TRBV14 and TRBJ2-7, reads EAGVTQFPSHSVIEKGQTVTLRCDPISGHDNLYWYRRVMGKEIKFLLHFVKESKQDESGMPNNRFLAERTGGTYSTLKVQPAELEDSGVYFCASSPTTGTGGRTYEQYFGPGTRLTVT.